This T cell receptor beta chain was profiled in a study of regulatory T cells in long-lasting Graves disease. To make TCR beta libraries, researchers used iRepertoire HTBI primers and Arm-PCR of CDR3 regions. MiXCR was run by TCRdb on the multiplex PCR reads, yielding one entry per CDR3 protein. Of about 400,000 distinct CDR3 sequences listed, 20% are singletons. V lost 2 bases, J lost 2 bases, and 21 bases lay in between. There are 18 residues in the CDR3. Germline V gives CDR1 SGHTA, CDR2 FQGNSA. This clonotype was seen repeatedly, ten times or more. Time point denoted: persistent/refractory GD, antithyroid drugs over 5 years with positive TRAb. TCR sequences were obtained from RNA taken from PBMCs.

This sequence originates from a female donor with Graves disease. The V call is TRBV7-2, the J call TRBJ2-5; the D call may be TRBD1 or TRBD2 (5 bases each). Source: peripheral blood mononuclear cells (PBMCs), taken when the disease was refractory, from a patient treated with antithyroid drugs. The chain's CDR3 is CASSLSASGFGAQETQYF. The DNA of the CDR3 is TGTGCCAGCAGCTTATCTGCGTCGGGCTTCGGGGCTCAAGAGACCCAGTACTTC.